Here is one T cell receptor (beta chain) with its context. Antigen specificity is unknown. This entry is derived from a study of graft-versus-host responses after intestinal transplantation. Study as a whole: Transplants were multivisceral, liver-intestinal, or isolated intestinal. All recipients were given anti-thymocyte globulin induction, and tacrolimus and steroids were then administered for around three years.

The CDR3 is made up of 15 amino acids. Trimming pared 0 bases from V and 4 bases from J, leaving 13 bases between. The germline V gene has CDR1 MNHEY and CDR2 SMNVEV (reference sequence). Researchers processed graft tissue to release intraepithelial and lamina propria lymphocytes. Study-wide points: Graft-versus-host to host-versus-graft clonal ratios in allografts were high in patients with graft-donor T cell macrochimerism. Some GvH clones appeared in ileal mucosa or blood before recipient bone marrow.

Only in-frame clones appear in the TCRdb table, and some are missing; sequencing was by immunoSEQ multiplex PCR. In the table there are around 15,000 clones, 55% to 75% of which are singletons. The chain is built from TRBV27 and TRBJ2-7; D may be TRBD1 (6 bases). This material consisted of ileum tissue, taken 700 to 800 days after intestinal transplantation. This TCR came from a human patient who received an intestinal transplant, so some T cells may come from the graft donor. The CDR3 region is CASSLSPQGKYEQYF. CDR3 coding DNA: TGTGCCAGCAGTTTATCCCCGCAGGGGAAATACGAGCAGTACTTC.